This T cell receptor (beta chain) appears in the sequencing data of a study of blood T cell repertoires in COVID-19. From germline, CDR1 is SGHAT and CDR2 FQNNGV. This CDR3 contains 16 residues. Trimming cost V 4 bases and J 4 bases, with 19 bases left between them. Original analysis: Counts of nucleated cells, estimated from reference gene primer amplification, were obtained. Clones were read by immunoSEQ multiplex PCR, and TCRdb kept only the in-frame ones, dropping some. Clone size and the V and J calls come from that table; the DNA yielded D and trimming. There are a few hundred thousand clones in the sample; around 90% occur only once, and over 13% lies in the top ten.

The genes are TRBV11-2 and TRBJ1-2; D is possibly TRBD1 (5 bases). This TCR was sampled from a man under 40 who had been exposed to COVID-19. Sequencing used PBMCs or T cells enriched from blood (not recorded which). The CDR3 protein is CASSSPRTPPTYGYTF. The DNA for the CDR3 is TGTGCCAGCAGCTCTCCCAGGACACCACCAACCTATGGCTACACCTTC.